This T cell receptor beta chain stems from a study of blood T cells in healthy people across ages. PCR was performed a second time for roughly 7 to 12 cycles using a sample-barcoded 5' primer and a J-beta primer mix. TCRdb fed the 5' RACE reads into MiXCR, producing one record per CDR3 protein. This sample has around 500,000 distinct CDR3 sequences, with 27% found just once. This clonotype was seen more than once but under ten times. Its specificity is unknown. The study's findings and limits: The unknown donor CMV status may have confounded expanded clonotype changes.

The V end was cut by 2 bases, the J end by 2 bases, with 12 bases between. Germline loops: CDR1 MNHEY, CDR2 SVGAGI. This CDR3 has 15 amino acids. Peripheral blood samples of roughly 9.9 milliliters were drawn from each donor. Researchers isolated at least 6.5 million PBMCs per sample. Per sample, extraction of total RNA gave at least 6 micrograms in every case. The same specimen was also included in a second study, on T cells of mothers and their children.

The TCR sequence derives from a boy aged 2-9 years in good health. The chain is built from TRBV6-5 and TRBJ1-2, with a possible D match to TRBD1 (5 bases). The sequenced material came from blood. In DNA form, the CDR3 reads TGTGCCAGCAGTTACACACCCGACAGCAACTATGGCTACACCTTC. Its protein product is CASSYTPDSNYGYTF.